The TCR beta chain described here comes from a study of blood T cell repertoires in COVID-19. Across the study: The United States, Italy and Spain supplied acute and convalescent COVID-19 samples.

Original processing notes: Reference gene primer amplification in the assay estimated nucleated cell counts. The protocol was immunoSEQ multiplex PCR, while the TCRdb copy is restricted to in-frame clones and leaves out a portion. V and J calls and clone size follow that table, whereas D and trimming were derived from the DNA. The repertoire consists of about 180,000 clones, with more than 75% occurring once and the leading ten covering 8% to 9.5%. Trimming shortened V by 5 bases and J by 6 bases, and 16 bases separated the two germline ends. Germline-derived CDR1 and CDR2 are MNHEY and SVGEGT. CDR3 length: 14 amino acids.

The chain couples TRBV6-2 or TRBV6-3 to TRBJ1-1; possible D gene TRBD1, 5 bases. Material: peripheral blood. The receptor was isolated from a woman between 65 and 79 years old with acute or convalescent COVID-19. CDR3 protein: CASSPPAGRAEAFF. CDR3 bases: TGTGCCAGCAGTCCGCCGGCAGGGAGGGCTGAAGCTTTCTTT.